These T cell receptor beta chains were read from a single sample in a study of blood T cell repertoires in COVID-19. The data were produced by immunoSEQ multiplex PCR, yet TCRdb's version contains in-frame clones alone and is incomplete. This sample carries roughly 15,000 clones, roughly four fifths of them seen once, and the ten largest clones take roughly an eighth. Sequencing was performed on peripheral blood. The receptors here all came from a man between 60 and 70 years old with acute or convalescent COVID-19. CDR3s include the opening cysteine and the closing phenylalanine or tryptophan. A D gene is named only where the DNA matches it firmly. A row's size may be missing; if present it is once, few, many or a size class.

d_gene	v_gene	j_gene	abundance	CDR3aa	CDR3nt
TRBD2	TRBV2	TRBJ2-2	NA	CASSVLAVTGELFF	TGTGCCAGCAGTGTACTAGCGGTCACCGGGGAGCTGTTTTTT
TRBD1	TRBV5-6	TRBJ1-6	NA	CASSQSGTGYNSPLHF	TGTGCCAGCAGCCAATCCGGGACAGGCTATAATTCACCCCTCCACTTT
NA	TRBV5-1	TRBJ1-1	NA	CASRQGPGNTEAFF	TGCGCCAGCAGACAGGGACCCGGGAACACTGAAGCTTTCTTT
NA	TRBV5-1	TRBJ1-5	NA	CASSMTGGGGQPQHF	TGCGCCAGCAGCATGACCGGGGGCGGGGGTCAGCCCCAGCATTTT
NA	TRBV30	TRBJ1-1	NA	CAWSVHRVNTEAFF	TGTGCCTGGAGTGTACACAGAGTGAACACTGAAGCTTTCTTT
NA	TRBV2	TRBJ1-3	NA	CASQLRAFSGNTIYF	TGTGCCAGCCAACTCAGGGCGTTCTCTGGAAACACCATATATTTT
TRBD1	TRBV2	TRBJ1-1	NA	CASSEGRTGQTEAFF	TGTGCCAGCAGTGAAGGTAGGACAGGGCAAACTGAAGCTTTCTTT
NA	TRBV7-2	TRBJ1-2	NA	CASSPGVAQTHNYGYTF	TGTGCCAGCAGCCCCGGAGTAGCACAAACCCATAACTATGGCTACACCTTC
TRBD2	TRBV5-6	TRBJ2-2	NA	CASSFWSTAGAGELFF	TGTGCCAGCAGCTTTTGGTCAACAGCGGGGGCCGGGGAGCTGTTTTTT
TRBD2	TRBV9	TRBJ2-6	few	CASSPRLAGGSGANVLTF	TGTGCCAGCAGCCCTAGACTAGCGGGGGGGTCTGGGGCCAACGTCCTGACTTTC
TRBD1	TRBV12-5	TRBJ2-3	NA	CASAHPGTGTDTQYF	TGTGCTAGTGCCCATCCGGGGACAGGGACAGATACGCAGTATTTT
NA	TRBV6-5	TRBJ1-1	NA	CASTGNTEAFF	TGTGCCAGCACGGGGAACACTGAAGCTTTCTTT
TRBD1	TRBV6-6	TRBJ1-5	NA	CASSPDRGFYSNQPQHF	TGTGCCAGCAGTCCCGACAGGGGCTTCTATAGCAATCAGCCCCAGCATTTT
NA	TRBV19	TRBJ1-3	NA	CASRVGAGNTIYF	TGTGCCAGTAGGGTAGGGGCTGGAAACACCATATATTTT
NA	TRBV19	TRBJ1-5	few	CASSQIYAQPQHF	TGTGCCAGTAGTCAGATATACGCTCAGCCCCAGCATTTT
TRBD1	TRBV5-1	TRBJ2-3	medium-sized	CASSLEDRVTDTQYF	TGCGCCAGCAGCTTGGAGGACAGGGTCACAGATACGCAGTATTTT
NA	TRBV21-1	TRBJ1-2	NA	CASSKRTGDGYTF	TGTGCCAGCAGCAAAAGGACAGGCGATGGCTACACCTTC
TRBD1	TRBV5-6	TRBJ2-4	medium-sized	CASSYLQGDKNIQYF	TGTGCCAGCAGCTATCTACAGGGGGACAAAAACATTCAGTACTTC
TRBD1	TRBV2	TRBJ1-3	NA	CASTVDRLSSGNTIYF	TGTGCCAGCACCGTGGACAGGCTTAGCTCTGGAAACACCATATATTTT
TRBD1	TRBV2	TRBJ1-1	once	CASSTRQGLNTEAFF	TGTGCCAGCAGCACACGACAGGGTTTGAACACTGAAGCTTTCTTT